What follows are 21 T cell receptor beta chains derived from one specimen sequenced in a study of cytomegalovirus exposure and HLA in healthy donors. Sequencing was performed with immunoSEQ multiplex PCR; in TCRdb, only in-frame clones are kept and a portion is missing. The data contain about 260,000 clones, about 90% of them singletons. Sequenced sample: PBMCs. The receptors come from a woman younger than 45 in good health and CMV-seronegative.

The V and J genes are TRBV5-4 and TRBJ1-4; D gene uncertain. Deletions cut 0 bases from V and 0 bases from J, with 9 bases between. From germline, CDR1 is SGHNT and CDR2 YYREEE (reference sequence). The CDR3 has 16 residues. This CDR3 reads CASSLGTDATNEKLFF. CDR3 DNA sequence: TGTGCCAGCAGCTTGGGGACGGATGCAACTAATGAAAAACTGTTTTTT.

This chain uses TRBV13 with TRBJ2-1; 8 bases line up with TRBD2. This CDR3 region has 14 residues. V shed 6 bases and J 4 bases; nucleotides not matched to a gene: 5. Germline lookup yields CDR1 PRHDT and CDR2 FYEKMQ (reference sequence). The CDR3, as DNA: TGTGCCAGCAGACCGGGACTAGGGTACAATGAGCAGTTCTTC. This sequence encodes CASRPGLGYNEQFF.

The J gene is TRBJ2-7, the V gene TRBV6-1, with D uncertain. This CDR3 spans 13 amino acids. V lost 6 bases, J lost 3 bases, and 12 bases lay in between. Germline V CDR1 and CDR2: MNHNS, SASEGT. Here the CDR3 reads CASSVARSYEQYF. The CDR3 coding sequence is TGTGCCAGCAGCGTCGCACGTAGCTACGAGCAGTACTTC.

The chain carries TRBV7-6 and TRBJ2-7, with TRBD1 identical over 8 bases. With 2 bases clipped from V and 3 bases from J, the junction kept 3 bases outside the gene matches. Germline assignment: CDR1 SGHVS and CDR2 FNYEAQ. The CDR3 extends over 14 amino acids. This CDR3 reads CASSLNRGFYEQYF. CDR3 DNA sequence: TGTGCCAGCAGCTTAAACAGGGGGTTCTACGAGCAGTACTTC.

The V and J genes are TRBV15 and TRBJ2-2; no reliable D call. The CDR3 loop spans 17 amino acids. The V and J ends lost 0 bases and 1 base respectively, with 12 bases between them. Germline V CDR1 and CDR2: LNHNV, YYDKDF (reference sequence). CDR3 nucleotides: TGTGCCACCAGCAGAGATATCAGCCTACTGAACACCGGGGAGCTGTTTTTT. It specifies CATSRDISLLNTGELFF.

The chain employs TRBV4-3 and TRBJ2-7, with 9 bases fitting TRBD2. In germline, CDR1 is LGHNA, CDR2 YSLEER. Unmatched junction bases numbered 8, after V lost 0 bases and J lost 2 bases. The CDR3 spans 17 residues. CDR3 DNA sequence: TGCGCCAGCAGCCAAGATTTGGGACTAGCAATCCCCTACGAGCAGTACTTC. Protein product: CASSQDLGLAIPYEQYF.

This chain joins TRBV4-3 and TRBJ2-5, with 9 bases that match TRBD1. Germline values: CDR1 LGHNA, CDR2 YSLEER. The junction had 1 base not matched to a gene; V was cut back by 1 base and J by 1 base. The CDR3 has 15 residues. The CDR3 is CASSQGTGVQETQYF. The CDR3 region has the DNA TGCGCCAGCAGCCAAGGGACAGGGGTCCAAGAGACCCAGTACTTC.

The J gene is TRBJ2-3, the V gene TRBV25-1; TRBD1 or TRBD2 may be the D gene (5 bases each). V lost 8 bases and J lost 1, with 13 bases in between. The CDR3 length is 14 residues. The germline V gene encodes CDR1 MGHDK and CDR2 SYGVNS. Here the CDR3 reads CASQDPGRTDTQYF. The DNA for the CDR3 is TGTGCCAGCCAAGACCCGGGGCGCACAGATACGCAGTATTTT.

The CDR3 DNA sequence: TGTGCCAGCAGTTCCGGGACTAGCGGGAGGGCTGTCTACGAGCAGTACTTC. Residues: CASSSGTSGRAVYEQYF. This chain uses TRBV28 with TRBJ2-7; 16 bases match TRBD2. This CDR3 comprises 17 residues. Looked up from germline, CDR1 is MDHEN and CDR2 is SYDVKM. V shed 4 bases and J 3 bases; nucleotides not matched to a gene: 6.

The genes are TRBV19 and TRBJ2-7; no firm D call. Trimming took off 5 bases at V and 4 bases at J, with 6 bases between the two ends. Germline values: CDR1 LNHDA, CDR2 SQIVND (reference sequence). CDR3 length: 11 amino acids. The CDR3 DNA sequence: TGTGCCAGTAGTTCAACTTACGAGCAGTACTTC. Protein sequence: CASSSTYEQYF.

The gene calls are TRBV27 and TRBJ2-2, with 14 bases lining up with TRBD2. Germline V CDR1 and CDR2: MNHEY, SMNVEV (reference sequence). The CDR3 is 15 amino acids. J lost 5 bases, V lost 6 bases, and 2 bases had no gene match. CDR3 sequence: CASRGLAGVTGELFF. The CDR3 nucleotides are TGTGCCAGCAGGGGACTAGCGGGAGTTACCGGGGAGCTGTTTTTT.

The gene calls are TRBV28 and TRBJ2-3; TRBD1 matches 7 bases. The germline CDR1 and CDR2 sequences are MDHEN and SYDVKM. This CDR3 is 15 amino acids long. After removal of 2 bases from V and 3 bases from J, the junction contained 5 bases not matched to a gene. The CDR3: CASSLRGQPTDTQYF. CDR3 DNA sequence: TGTGCCAGCAGTTTAAGGGGACAGCCTACAGATACGCAGTATTTT.

The chain carries TRBV7-2 and TRBJ2-7; no definite D call. The germline CDR1 and CDR2 sequences are SGHTA and FQGNSA. Between the trimmed V and J ends, which lost 1 base and 3 bases, there was a span of 10 bases. CDR3 length equals 14 residues. The CDR3 is CASSLGTAIYEQYF. The CDR3 DNA reads as TGTGCCAGCAGCTTAGGCACAGCTATCTACGAGCAGTACTTC.

The chain combines TRBV7-6 with TRBJ2-1, with 10 bases matching TRBD2. The CDR3 extends over 15 amino acids. V shed 5 bases, J shed 7 bases, and the junction held 8 bases outside the gene matches. Germline assignment: CDR1 SGHVS and CDR2 FNYEAQ. For the CDR3, the DNA is TGTGCCAGCAGCCCGCTAGCGGGAGTAGGTAATGAGCAGTTCTTC. Translated, it gives CASSPLAGVGNEQFF.

The chain has TRBV6-1 and TRBJ2-7; the D gene is possibly TRBD2 (6 bases). Trimming removed 2 bases at V and 5 bases at J, with 10 bases between. CDR1 MNHNS and CDR2 SASEGT come from the germline V gene. CDR3 size: 13 residues. The CDR3 protein is CASSEWPGDEQYF. The DNA for the CDR3 is TGTGCCAGCAGTGAATGGCCGGGGGACGAGCAGTACTTC.

The chain has TRBV28 and TRBJ2-3, with 10 bases that match TRBD2. CDR3 size: 18 residues. Germline-derived CDR1 and CDR2 are MDHEN and SYDVKM. V lost 1 base to trimming and J lost 0 bases; unmatched junction nucleotides: 7. CDR3 sequence (DNA): TGTGCCAGCAGTTTATTGGCTAGCGGGAGCCCTAGCACAGATACGCAGTATTTT. Amino acid sequence: CASSLLASGSPSTDTQYF.

V is TRBV19 and J is TRBJ1-1; D unresolved. Germline V CDR1 and CDR2: LNHDA, SQIVND (reference sequence). V shed 10 bases and J shed 1 base, with 10 bases lying between them. CDR3 length: 12 amino acids. This CDR3 reads CATILGNTEAFF. The CDR3 nucleotides read TGTGCCACTATATTGGGGAACACTGAAGCTTTCTTT.

This chain uses TRBV19 with TRBJ2-7, with 10 bases aligning to TRBD1. The CDR3 consists of 15 residues. Germline loops: CDR1 LNHDA, CDR2 SQIVND (reference sequence). V gave up 3 bases and J gave up 4 bases; unmatched junction bases: 6. CDR3 loop: CASSISGTGVYEQYF. The DNA of the CDR3 is TGTGCCAGTAGTATCTCCGGGACAGGGGTTTACGAGCAGTACTTC.

The gene calls are TRBV18 and TRBJ1-1; a possible D gene is TRBD1 (6 bases). The germline V and J ends were trimmed by 1 base and 1 base, with 10 bases remaining between them. CDR3 length equals 15 residues. CDR1 and CDR2 from the germline V gene are KGHSH and LQKENI. The DNA for the CDR3 is TGTGCCAGCTCACCACGAGGGACAACGAACACTGAAGCTTTCTTT. It encodes CASSPRGTTNTEAFF. The whole variable domain, filled in from reference TRBV18 and TRBJ1-1, reads NAGVMQNPRHLVRRRGQEARLRCSPMKGHSHVYWYRQLPEEGLKFMVYLQKENIIDESGMPKERFSAEFPKEGPSILRIQQVVRGDSAAYFCASSPRGTTNTEAFFGQGTRLTVV.

This chain joins TRBV27 and TRBJ1-4; possibly TRBD1 for D (5 bases). The V gene's germline CDR1 is MNHEY and CDR2 SMNVEV (reference sequence). Trimming removed 3 bases at V and 7 bases at J, with 15 bases between. The CDR3 contains 15 residues. CDR3 coding DNA: TGTGCCAGCAGTTTGAGTCGTAGGGGAGGTGAAAAACTGTTTTTT. It specifies CASSLSRRGGEKLFF.

The genes are TRBV29-1 and TRBJ2-7, with D possibly being TRBD1 (5 bases). The CDR3 runs 12 residues. Per the germline V gene, CDR1 is SQVTM and CDR2 is ANQGSEA. V was clipped by 5 bases and J by 3 bases, with 11 bases between them. The CDR3 sequence is CSVQGTRYEQYF. The CDR3 DNA sequence: TGCAGCGTTCAGGGAACCCGCTACGAGCAGTACTTC.